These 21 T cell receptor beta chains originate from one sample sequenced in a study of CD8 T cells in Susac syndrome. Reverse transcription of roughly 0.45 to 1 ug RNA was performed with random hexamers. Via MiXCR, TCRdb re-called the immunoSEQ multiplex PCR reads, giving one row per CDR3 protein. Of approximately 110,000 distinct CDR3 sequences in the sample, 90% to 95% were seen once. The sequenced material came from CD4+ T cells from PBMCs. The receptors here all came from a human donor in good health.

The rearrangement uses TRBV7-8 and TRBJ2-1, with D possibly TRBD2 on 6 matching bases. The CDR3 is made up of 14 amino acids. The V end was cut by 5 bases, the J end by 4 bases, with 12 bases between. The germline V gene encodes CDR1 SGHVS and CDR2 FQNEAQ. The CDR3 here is CASSPPEGYNEQFF. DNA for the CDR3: TGTGCCAGCAGCCCCCCGGAGGGATACAATGAGCAGTTCTTC.

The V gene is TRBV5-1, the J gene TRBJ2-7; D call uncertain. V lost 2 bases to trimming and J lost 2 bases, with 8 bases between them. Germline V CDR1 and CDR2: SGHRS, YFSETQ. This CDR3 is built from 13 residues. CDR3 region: CASSFSGPYEQYF. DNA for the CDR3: TGCGCCAGCAGCTTTTCAGGCCCCTACGAGCAGTACTTC. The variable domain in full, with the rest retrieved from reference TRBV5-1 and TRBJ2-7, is KAGVTQTPRYLIKTRGQQVTLSCSPISGHRSVSWYQQTPGQGLQFLFEYFSETQRNKGNFPGRFSGRQFSNSRSEMNVSTLELGDSALYLCASSFSGPYEQYFGPGTRLTVT.

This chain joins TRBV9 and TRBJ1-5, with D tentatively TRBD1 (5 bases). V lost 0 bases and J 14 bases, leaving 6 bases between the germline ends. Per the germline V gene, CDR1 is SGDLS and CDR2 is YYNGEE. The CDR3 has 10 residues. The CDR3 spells CASSVGQKHF. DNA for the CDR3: TGTGCCAGCAGCGTAGGACAGAAGCATTTT.

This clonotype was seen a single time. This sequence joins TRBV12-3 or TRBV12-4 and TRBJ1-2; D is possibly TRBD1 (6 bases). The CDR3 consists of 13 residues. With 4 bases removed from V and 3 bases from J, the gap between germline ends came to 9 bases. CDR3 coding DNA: TGTGCCAGCAGTTCAGGGGCGCACTATGGCTACACCTTC. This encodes CASSSGAHYGYTF.

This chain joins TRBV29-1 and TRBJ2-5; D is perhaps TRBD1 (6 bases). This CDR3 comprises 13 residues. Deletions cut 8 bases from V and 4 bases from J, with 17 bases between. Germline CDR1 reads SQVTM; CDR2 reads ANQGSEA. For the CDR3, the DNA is TGCAGCTACGGCAGGGGATCGAGAGAGACCCAGTACTTC. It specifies CSYGRGSRETQYF.

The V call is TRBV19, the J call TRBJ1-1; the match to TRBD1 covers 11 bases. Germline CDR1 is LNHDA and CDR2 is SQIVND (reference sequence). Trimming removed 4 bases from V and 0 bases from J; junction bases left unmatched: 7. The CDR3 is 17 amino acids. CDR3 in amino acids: CASSKTWTGGMNTEAFF. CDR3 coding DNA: TGTGCCAGTAGTAAAACATGGACAGGGGGCATGAACACTGAAGCTTTCTTT.

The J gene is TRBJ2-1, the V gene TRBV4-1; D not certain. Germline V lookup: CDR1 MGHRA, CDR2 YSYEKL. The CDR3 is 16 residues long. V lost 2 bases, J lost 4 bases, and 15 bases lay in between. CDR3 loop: CASSQRNTPWYNEQFF. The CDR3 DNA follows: TGCGCCAGCAGCCAACGAAACACGCCCTGGTACAATGAGCAGTTCTTC.

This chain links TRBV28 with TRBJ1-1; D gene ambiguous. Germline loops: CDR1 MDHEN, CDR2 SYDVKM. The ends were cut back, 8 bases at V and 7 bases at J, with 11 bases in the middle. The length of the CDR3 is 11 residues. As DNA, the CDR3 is TGTGCCAGCGGGGTGGGGAGTGAAGCTTTCTTT. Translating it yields CASGVGSEAFF.

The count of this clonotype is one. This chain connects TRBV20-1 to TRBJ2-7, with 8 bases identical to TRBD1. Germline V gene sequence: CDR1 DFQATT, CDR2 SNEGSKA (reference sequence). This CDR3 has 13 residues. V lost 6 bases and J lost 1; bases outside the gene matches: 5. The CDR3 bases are TGCAGTGCCGGCAGGGGGCCGTCCTACGAGCAGTACTTC. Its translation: CSAGRGPSYEQYF.

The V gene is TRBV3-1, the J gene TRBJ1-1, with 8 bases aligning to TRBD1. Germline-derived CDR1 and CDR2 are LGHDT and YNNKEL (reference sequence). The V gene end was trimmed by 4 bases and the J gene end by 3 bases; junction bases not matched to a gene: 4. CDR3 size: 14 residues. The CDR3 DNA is TGTGCCAGCAGCCGCAACAGGGGGGACACTGAAGCTTTCTTT. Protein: CASSRNRGDTEAFF. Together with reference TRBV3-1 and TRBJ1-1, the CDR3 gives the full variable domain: DTAVSQTPKYLVTQMGNDKSIKCEQNLGHDTMYWYKQDSKKFLKIMFSYNNKELIINETVPNRFSPKSPDKAHLNLHINSLELGDSAVYFCASSRNRGDTEAFFGQGTRLTVV.

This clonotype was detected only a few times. This CDR3 reads CASRPTGQYTEAFF. CDR3 sequence (DNA): TGCGCCAGCAGACCGACAGGGCAATACACTGAAGCTTTCTTT. This rearrangement joins TRBV23-1 to TRBJ1-1; 7 bases fit TRBD1. TRBV23-1 is placed among ORFs of uncertain function. This CDR3 spans 14 amino acids. The junction had 7 bases not matched to a gene; V was cut back by 6 bases and J by 3 bases.

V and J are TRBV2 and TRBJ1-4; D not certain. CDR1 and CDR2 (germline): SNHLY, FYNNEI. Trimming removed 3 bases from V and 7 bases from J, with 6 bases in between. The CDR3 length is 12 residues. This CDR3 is CASSEESEKLFF. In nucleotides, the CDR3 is TGTGCCAGCAGTGAGGAGAGTGAAAAACTGTTTTTT.

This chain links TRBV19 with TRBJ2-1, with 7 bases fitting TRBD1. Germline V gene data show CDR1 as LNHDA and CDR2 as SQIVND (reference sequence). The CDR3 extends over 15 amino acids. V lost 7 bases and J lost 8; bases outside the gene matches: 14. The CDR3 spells CASIQGKSGEDEQFF. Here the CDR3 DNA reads TGTGCCAGTATACAGGGGAAGAGTGGAGAGGATGAGCAGTTCTTC.

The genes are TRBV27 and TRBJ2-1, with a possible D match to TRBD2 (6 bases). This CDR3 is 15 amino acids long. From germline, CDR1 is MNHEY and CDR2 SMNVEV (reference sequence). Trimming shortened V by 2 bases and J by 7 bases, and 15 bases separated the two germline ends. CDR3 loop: CASSLAEMGRNEQFF. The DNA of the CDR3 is TGTGCCAGCAGTTTAGCGGAGATGGGGAGGAATGAGCAGTTCTTC.

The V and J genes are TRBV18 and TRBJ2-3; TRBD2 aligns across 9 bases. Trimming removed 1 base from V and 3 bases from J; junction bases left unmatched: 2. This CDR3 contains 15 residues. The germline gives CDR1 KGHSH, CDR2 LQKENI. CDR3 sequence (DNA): TGTGCCAGCTCACCACTAGCGGGAGCAACAGATACGCAGTATTTT. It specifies CASSPLAGATDTQYF.

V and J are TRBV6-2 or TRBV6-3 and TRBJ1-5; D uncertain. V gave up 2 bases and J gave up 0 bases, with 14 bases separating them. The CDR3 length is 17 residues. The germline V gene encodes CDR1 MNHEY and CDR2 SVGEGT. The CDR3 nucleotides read TGTGCCAGCAGTTACGGTAGGCCCGAGTATAGCAATCAGCCCCAGCATTTT. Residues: CASSYGRPEYSNQPQHF.

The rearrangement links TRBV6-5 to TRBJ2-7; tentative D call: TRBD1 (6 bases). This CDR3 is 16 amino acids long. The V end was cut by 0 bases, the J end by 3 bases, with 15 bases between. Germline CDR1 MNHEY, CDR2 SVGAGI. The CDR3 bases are TGTGCCAGCAGTTACTCGTGGCAGGGGCTGAGCTACGAGCAGTACTTC. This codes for CASSYSWQGLSYEQYF.

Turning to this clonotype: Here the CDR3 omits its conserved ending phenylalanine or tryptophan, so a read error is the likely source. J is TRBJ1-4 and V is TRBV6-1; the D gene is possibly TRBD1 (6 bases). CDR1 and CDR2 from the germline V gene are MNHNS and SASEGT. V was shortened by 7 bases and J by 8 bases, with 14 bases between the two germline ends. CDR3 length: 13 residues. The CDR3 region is CASTYRAGEKLFV. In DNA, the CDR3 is TGTGCCAGCACCTACAGGGCAGGCGAAAAACTGTTTGTT.

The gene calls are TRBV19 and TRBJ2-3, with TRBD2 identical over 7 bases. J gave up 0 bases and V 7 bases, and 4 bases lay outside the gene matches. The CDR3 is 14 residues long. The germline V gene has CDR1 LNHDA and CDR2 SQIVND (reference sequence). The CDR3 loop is CASKGDYSTDTQYF. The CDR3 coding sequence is TGTGCCAGTAAAGGGGACTACAGCACAGATACGCAGTATTTT.

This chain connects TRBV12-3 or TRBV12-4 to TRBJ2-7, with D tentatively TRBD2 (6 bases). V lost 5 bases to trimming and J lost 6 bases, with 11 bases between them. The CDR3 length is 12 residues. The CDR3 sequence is CASSPGAGEQYF. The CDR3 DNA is TGTGCCAGCAGTCCGGGAGCGGGCGAGCAGTACTTC.

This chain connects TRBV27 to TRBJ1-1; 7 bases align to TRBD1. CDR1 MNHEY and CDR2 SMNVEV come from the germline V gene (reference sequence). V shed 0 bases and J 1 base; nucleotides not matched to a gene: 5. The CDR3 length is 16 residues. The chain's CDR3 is CASSLSGQVKNTEAFF. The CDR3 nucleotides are TGTGCCAGCAGTTTATCTGGACAGGTAAAGAACACTGAAGCTTTCTTT.